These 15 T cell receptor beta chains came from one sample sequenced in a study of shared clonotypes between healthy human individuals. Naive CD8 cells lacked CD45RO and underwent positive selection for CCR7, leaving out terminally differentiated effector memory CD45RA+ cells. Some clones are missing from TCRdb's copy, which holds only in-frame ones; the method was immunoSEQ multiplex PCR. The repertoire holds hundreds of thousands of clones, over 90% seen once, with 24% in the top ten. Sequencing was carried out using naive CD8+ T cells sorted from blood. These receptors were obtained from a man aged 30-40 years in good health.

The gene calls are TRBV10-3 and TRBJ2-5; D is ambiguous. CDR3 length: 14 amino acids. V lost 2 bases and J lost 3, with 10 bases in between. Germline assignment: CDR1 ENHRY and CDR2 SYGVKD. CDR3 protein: CAISEGHVEETQYF. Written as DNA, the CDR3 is TGTGCCATCAGTGAGGGTCACGTAGAAGAGACCCAGTACTTC.

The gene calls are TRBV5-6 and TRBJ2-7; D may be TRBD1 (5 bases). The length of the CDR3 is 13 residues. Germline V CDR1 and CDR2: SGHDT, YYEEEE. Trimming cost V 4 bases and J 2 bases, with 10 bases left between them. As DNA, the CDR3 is TGTGCCAGCAGCCAGGACACTCCCTACGAGCAGTACTTC. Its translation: CASSQDTPYEQYF.

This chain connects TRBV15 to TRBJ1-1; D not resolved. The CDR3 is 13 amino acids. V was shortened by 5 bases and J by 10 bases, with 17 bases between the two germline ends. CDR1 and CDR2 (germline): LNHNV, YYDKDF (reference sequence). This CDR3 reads CATSSPGFERAFF. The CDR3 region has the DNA TGTGCCACCAGCTCGCCCGGGTTCGAGAGAGCTTTCTTT.

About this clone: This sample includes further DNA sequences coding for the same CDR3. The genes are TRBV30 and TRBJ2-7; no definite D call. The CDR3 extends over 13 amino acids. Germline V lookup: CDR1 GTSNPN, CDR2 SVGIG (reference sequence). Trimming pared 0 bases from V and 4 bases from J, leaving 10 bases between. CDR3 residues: CAWSVGQEYEQYF. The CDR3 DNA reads TGTGCCTGGAGTGTGGGTCAGGAATACGAGCAGTACTTC.

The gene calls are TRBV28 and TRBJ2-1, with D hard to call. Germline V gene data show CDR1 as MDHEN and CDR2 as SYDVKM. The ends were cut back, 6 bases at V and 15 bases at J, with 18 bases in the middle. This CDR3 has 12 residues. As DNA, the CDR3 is TGTGCCAGCAGCCGAGAACCGAGAGGTGGGTTCTTC. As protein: CASSREPRGGFF.

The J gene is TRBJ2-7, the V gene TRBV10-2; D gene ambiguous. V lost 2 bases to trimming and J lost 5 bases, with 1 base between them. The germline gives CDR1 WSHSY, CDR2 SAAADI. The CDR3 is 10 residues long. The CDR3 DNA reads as TGCGCCAGCAGTGAGAACGAGCAGTACTTC. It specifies CASSENEQYF.

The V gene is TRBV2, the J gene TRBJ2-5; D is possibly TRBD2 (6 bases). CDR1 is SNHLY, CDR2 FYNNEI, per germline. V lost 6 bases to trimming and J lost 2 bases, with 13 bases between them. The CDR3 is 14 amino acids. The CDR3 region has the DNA TGTGCCAGCAGCAACGGAGGGGAACAAGAGACCCAGTACTTC. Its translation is CASSNGGEQETQYF.

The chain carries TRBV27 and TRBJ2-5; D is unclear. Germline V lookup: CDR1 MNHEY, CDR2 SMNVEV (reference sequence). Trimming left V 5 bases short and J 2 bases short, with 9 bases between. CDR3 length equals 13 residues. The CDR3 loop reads CASSTARQETQYF. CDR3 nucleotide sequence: TGTGCCAGCAGTACAGCGAGACAAGAGACCCAGTACTTC.

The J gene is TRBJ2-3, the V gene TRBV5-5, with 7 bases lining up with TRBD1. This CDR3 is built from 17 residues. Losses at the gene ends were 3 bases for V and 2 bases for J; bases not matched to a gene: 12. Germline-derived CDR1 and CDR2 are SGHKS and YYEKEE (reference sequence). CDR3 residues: CASSWGGTGTDTDTQYF. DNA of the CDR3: TGTGCCAGCAGCTGGGGTGGGACCGGGACAGACACAGATACGCAGTATTTT.

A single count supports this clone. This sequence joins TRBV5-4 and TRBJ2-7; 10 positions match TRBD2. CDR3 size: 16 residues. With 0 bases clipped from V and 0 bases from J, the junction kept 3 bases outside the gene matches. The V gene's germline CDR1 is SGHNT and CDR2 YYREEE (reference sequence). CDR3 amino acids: CASSLEGLAASYEQYF. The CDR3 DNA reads TGTGCCAGCAGCTTGGAAGGACTAGCGGCCTCCTACGAGCAGTACTTC.

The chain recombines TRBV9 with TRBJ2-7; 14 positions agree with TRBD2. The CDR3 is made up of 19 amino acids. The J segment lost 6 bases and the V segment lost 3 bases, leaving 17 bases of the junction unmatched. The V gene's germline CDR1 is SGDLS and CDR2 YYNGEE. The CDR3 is CASSGGGTSGSPGAAEQYF. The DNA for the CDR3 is TGTGCCAGCAGCGGGGGAGGGACTAGCGGGAGTCCCGGTGCTGCCGAGCAGTACTTC.

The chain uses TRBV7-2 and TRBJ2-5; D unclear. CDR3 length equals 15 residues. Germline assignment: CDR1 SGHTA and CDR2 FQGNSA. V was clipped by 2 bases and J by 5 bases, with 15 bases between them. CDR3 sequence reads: CASSLSRMGRETQYF. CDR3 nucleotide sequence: TGTGCCAGCAGCTTATCTAGAATGGGAAGGGAGACCCAGTACTTC.

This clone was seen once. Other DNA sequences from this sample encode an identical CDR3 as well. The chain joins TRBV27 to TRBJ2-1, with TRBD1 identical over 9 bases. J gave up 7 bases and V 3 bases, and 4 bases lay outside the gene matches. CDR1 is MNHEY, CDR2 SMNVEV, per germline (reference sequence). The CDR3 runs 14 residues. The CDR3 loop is CASSFIGQGNEQFF. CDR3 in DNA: TGTGCCAGCAGTTTTATCGGACAGGGGAATGAGCAGTTCTTC.

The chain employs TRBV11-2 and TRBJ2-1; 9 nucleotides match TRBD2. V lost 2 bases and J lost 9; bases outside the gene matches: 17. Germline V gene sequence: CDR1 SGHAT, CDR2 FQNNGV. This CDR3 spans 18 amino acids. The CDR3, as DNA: TGTGCCAGCAGCTTACTGCGGGAGGGCCTGGGGGGGTCCGGTGAGCAGTTCTTC. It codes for CASSLLREGLGGSGEQFF.

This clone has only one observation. CDR3 residues: CASSLKTYYNEQFF. CDR3 coding DNA: TGTGCCAGCAGTTTGAAGACTTATTACAATGAGCAGTTCTTC. This rearrangement joins TRBV27 to TRBJ2-1; D call uncertain. V lost 3 bases and J 4 bases, leaving 10 bases between the germline ends. Germline V CDR1 and CDR2: MNHEY, SMNVEV (reference sequence). The CDR3 loop spans 14 amino acids.